The rows below give T cell receptor beta chains drawn from one sample of a study of blood T cell repertoires in COVID-19. Method: immunoSEQ multiplex PCR; TCRdb's copy keeps in-frame clones and lacks some. The sample records about 350,000 clones, 80% to 90% being singletons. Input material: peripheral blood. These receptors were collected from a woman aged 45-59 years with COVID-19, enrolled during active disease. Both conserved end residues are part of each CDR3. A D gene is named only where the DNA matches it firmly. Expanded clones are given a class, and other clones once, few, many or no size at all.

D gene: -
CDR3 length: 16
clone size: -
V gene: TRBV7-9
J gene: TRBJ2-7
CDR3 DNA: TGTGCCAGCAGCTTATGGGGACGGCAGGGGAGTAATAAGCAGTACTTC
CDR3 protein: CASSLWGRQGSNKQYF

D gene: TRBD2
CDR3 length: 15
clone size: once
V gene: TRBV4-2
J gene: TRBJ2-7
CDR3 DNA: TGTGCCAGCAGCCAAGATACCAGCGGGAGCTACGAGCAGTACTTC
CDR3 protein: CASSQDTSGSYEQYF

D gene: -
CDR3 length: 19
clone size: -
V gene: TRBV21-1
J gene: TRBJ2-1
CDR3 DNA: TGTGCCAGCAGCAAAGGGCAAGCGGGAGGAAGAGAACATAGGAATGAGCAGTTCTTC
CDR3 protein: CASSKGQAGGREHRNEQFF

D gene: TRBD1
CDR3 length: 16
clone size: -
V gene: TRBV9
J gene: TRBJ2-1
CDR3 DNA: TGTGCCAGCAGCGTAACCCCGGACAGGGGTTACAATGAGCAGTTCTTC
CDR3 protein: CASSVTPDRGYNEQFF

D gene: TRBD1
CDR3 length: 15
clone size: -
V gene: TRBV19
J gene: TRBJ2-7
CDR3 DNA: TGTGCCAGTAGTATGGCCGGGACAGCTACCTACGAGCAGTACTTC
CDR3 protein: CASSMAGTATYEQYF

D gene: -
CDR3 length: 14
clone size: -
V gene: TRBV27
J gene: TRBJ1-2
CDR3 DNA: TGTGCCAGCAGTCCAAGCGGAGGGAACTATGGCTACACCTTC
CDR3 protein: CASSPSGGNYGYTF

D gene: TRBD1
CDR3 length: 17
clone size: -
V gene: TRBV12-5
J gene: TRBJ1-2
CDR3 DNA: TGTGCTAGTGGCACCGACAGGGGTGGCGGGAATAACTATGGCTACACCTTC
CDR3 protein: CASGTDRGGGNNYGYTF

D gene: -
CDR3 length: 15
clone size: -
V gene: TRBV6-5
J gene: TRBJ2-1
CDR3 DNA: TGTGCCAGCAGTTACGCTAGCGCCTCAAACAATGAGCAGTTCTTC
CDR3 protein: CASSYASASNNEQFF

D gene: TRBD1
CDR3 length: 13
clone size: -
V gene: TRBV9
J gene: TRBJ1-5
CDR3 DNA: TGTGCCAGCAGCCAGGGGGAAGGTCAGCCCCAGCATTTT
CDR3 protein: CASSQGEGQPQHF

D gene: TRBD1
CDR3 length: 16
clone size: -
V gene: TRBV12-5
J gene: TRBJ2-2
CDR3 DNA: TGTGCTAGTGGCATAAGACAGGGGGTGAACACCGGGGAGCTGTTTTTT
CDR3 protein: CASGIRQGVNTGELFF

D gene: -
CDR3 length: 16
clone size: -
V gene: TRBV6-2/TRBV6-3
J gene: TRBJ2-7
CDR3 DNA: TGTGCCAGCAGTCATCCCCGAGAGACTATCTACTACGAGCAGTACTTC
CDR3 protein: CASSHPRETIYYEQYF

D gene: -
CDR3 length: 15
clone size: -
V gene: TRBV19
J gene: TRBJ1-2
CDR3 DNA: TGTGCCAGTAGTATCTTCCCCGACAGCGCCGGTGGCTACACCTTC
CDR3 protein: CASSIFPDSAGGYTF

D gene: -
CDR3 length: 15
clone size: -
V gene: TRBV5-1
J gene: TRBJ2-1
CDR3 DNA: TGCGCCAGCAGCTTAGGCGGGACCATCTACAATGAGCAGTTCTTC
CDR3 protein: CASSLGGTIYNEQFF

D gene: -
CDR3 length: 12
clone size: -
V gene: TRBV29-1
J gene: TRBJ2-1
CDR3 DNA: TGCAGCGTCCTTGAGGGCGCCAATGAGCAGTTCTTC
CDR3 protein: CSVLEGANEQFF

D gene: -
CDR3 length: 14
clone size: -
V gene: TRBV6-1
J gene: TRBJ1-1
CDR3 DNA: TGTGCCAGCAGGGTAAGAGGGGGGGCCGCTGAAGCTTTCTTT
CDR3 protein: CASRVRGGAAEAFF

D gene: TRBD2
CDR3 length: 16
clone size: -
V gene: TRBV7-2
J gene: TRBJ2-3
CDR3 DNA: TGTGCCAGCAGGCGCGGGACTAGCGGGGCTCTGTATACGCAGTATTTT
CDR3 protein: CASRRGTSGALYTQYF

D gene: -
CDR3 length: 14
clone size: -
V gene: TRBV7-8
J gene: TRBJ2-7
CDR3 DNA: TGTGCCAGCAGCTTAGATGGAGGGGCCTACGAGCAGTACTTC
CDR3 protein: CASSLDGGAYEQYF

D gene: -
CDR3 length: 10
clone size: -
V gene: TRBV6-5
J gene: TRBJ1-1
CDR3 DNA: TGTGCCAGCCAGGGCACTGAAGCTTTCTTT
CDR3 protein: CASQGTEAFF

D gene: -
CDR3 length: 13
clone size: -
V gene: TRBV30
J gene: TRBJ2-3
CDR3 DNA: TGTGCCTGGAGTATCCGTATCGGGGGTACGCAGTATTTT
CDR3 protein: CAWSIRIGGTQYF

D gene: TRBD2
CDR3 length: 19
clone size: -
V gene: TRBV5-4
J gene: TRBJ2-1
CDR3 DNA: TGTGCCAGCAGCTTGGGACTAGCGGGAGGGGTTCGTGCGTACAATGAGCAGTTCTTC
CDR3 protein: CASSLGLAGGVRAYNEQFF

D gene: -
CDR3 length: 15
clone size: -
V gene: TRBV5-4
J gene: TRBJ2-7
CDR3 DNA: TGTGCCAGCAGCTTGGAGGGGACACCCGGCCTCGAGCAGTACTTC
CDR3 protein: CASSLEGTPGLEQYF

D gene: TRBD1
CDR3 length: 16
clone size: -
V gene: TRBV18
J gene: TRBJ1-1
CDR3 DNA: TGTGCCAGCTCACCACTTGGGACAGGGGGTAACACTGAAGCTTTCTTT
CDR3 protein: CASSPLGTGGNTEAFF

D gene: -
CDR3 length: 14
clone size: -
V gene: TRBV29-1
J gene: TRBJ2-3
CDR3 DNA: TGCAGCGTTGCGGGGGGCGGGAGTATCGATACGCAGTATTTT
CDR3 protein: CSVAGGGSIDTQYF

D gene: -
CDR3 length: 13
clone size: -
V gene: TRBV19
J gene: TRBJ1-1
CDR3 DNA: TGTGCCAGCCAGCCGGTCGGGAGCCCTGAAGCTTTCTTT
CDR3 protein: CASQPVGSPEAFF

D gene: -
CDR3 length: 15
clone size: once
V gene: TRBV15
J gene: TRBJ1-1
CDR3 DNA: TGTGCCACCAGCAGAGGAATAGCAATGAACACTGAAGCTTTCTTT
CDR3 protein: CATSRGIAMNTEAFF

D gene: TRBD2
CDR3 length: 19
clone size: few
V gene: TRBV4-3
J gene: TRBJ2-3
CDR3 DNA: TGCGCCAGCAGCCAAATTCTCCCGGGACTAGCGGGGAGTATGGATACGCAGTATTTT
CDR3 protein: CASSQILPGLAGSMDTQYF

D gene: TRBD1
CDR3 length: 16
clone size: once
V gene: TRBV11-2
J gene: TRBJ1-1
CDR3 DNA: TGTGCCAGCAGCTTAGAGGGACAGGGGGCTTGGACTGAAGCTTTCTTT
CDR3 protein: CASSLEGQGAWTEAFF

D gene: TRBD2
CDR3 length: 15
clone size: -
V gene: TRBV19
J gene: TRBJ2-7
CDR3 DNA: TGTGCCAGTAGCCAAGGCCTGACTAGCTTTGGCGAGCAGTACTTC
CDR3 protein: CASSQGLTSFGEQYF

D gene: TRBD1
CDR3 length: 15
clone size: -
V gene: TRBV3-1/TRBV3-2
J gene: TRBJ2-2
CDR3 DNA: TGTGCCAGCAGCCAAGGGACAGGGGGCACCGGGGAGCTGTTTTTT
CDR3 protein: CASSQGTGGTGELFF

D gene: TRBD2
CDR3 length: 16
clone size: -
V gene: TRBV11-3
J gene: TRBJ2-5
CDR3 DNA: TGTGCCAGCAGCTTAGTTCCGGCTAGCGGGATAGGGACCCAGTACTTC
CDR3 protein: CASSLVPASGIGTQYF

D gene: TRBD2
CDR3 length: 14
clone size: -
V gene: TRBV18
J gene: TRBJ2-3
CDR3 DNA: TGTGCCAGCTCACTCGGGACTAGCGGGAGTACGCAGTATTTT
CDR3 protein: CASSLGTSGSTQYF

D gene: TRBD2
CDR3 length: 15
clone size: -
V gene: TRBV15
J gene: TRBJ2-1
CDR3 DNA: TGTGCCACCAGCAGAGATACAGCGGGAGGGAATGAGCAGTTCTTC
CDR3 protein: CATSRDTAGGNEQFF

D gene: TRBD2
CDR3 length: 15
clone size: -
V gene: TRBV9
J gene: TRBJ2-5
CDR3 DNA: TGTGCCAGCAGCGTAGACGGGAGGGCCGGCGAGACCCAGTACTTC
CDR3 protein: CASSVDGRAGETQYF

D gene: -
CDR3 length: 14
clone size: once
V gene: TRBV7-9
J gene: TRBJ1-4
CDR3 DNA: TGTGCCAGCAGCGCGACTCAGGGAAATGAAAAACTGTTTTTT
CDR3 protein: CASSATQGNEKLFF

D gene: -
CDR3 length: 15
clone size: -
V gene: TRBV11-2
J gene: TRBJ1-4
CDR3 DNA: TGTGCCAGCAGCTTAGGTGGGAGCCTGAATGAAAAACTGTTTTTT
CDR3 protein: CASSLGGSLNEKLFF

D gene: TRBD1
CDR3 length: 13
clone size: -
V gene: TRBV5-1
J gene: TRBJ2-2
CDR3 DNA: TGCGCCTCTGGGTCGGGACAGACCGGGGAGCTGTTTTTT
CDR3 protein: CASGSGQTGELFF

D gene: TRBD1
CDR3 length: 12
clone size: once
V gene: TRBV6-6
J gene: TRBJ1-1
CDR3 DNA: TGTGCCAGCAGACAGGGGTCACCTGAAGCTTTCTTT
CDR3 protein: CASRQGSPEAFF

D gene: TRBD2
CDR3 length: 15
clone size: -
V gene: TRBV6-2/TRBV6-3
J gene: TRBJ2-1
CDR3 DNA: TGTGCCAGCAGTTTAGCGGGACTCCGCAGCAATGAGCAGTTCTTC
CDR3 protein: CASSLAGLRSNEQFF

D gene: TRBD2
CDR3 length: 19
clone size: -
V gene: TRBV7-2
J gene: TRBJ2-2
CDR3 DNA: TGTGCCAGCAGCCAAACTAGCGGGAGGGGGTTGACGAACACCGGGGAGCTGTTTTTT
CDR3 protein: CASSQTSGRGLTNTGELFF

D gene: -
CDR3 length: 15
clone size: -
V gene: TRBV29-1
J gene: TRBJ1-1
CDR3 DNA: TGCAGCGCTATTCCCAGGGAAGTGAGGAACACTGAAGCTTTCTTT
CDR3 protein: CSAIPREVRNTEAFF

D gene: -
CDR3 length: 15
clone size: -
V gene: TRBV14
J gene: TRBJ2-3
CDR3 DNA: TGTGCCAGCAGCGAGCTAGAGTACAACACAGATACGCAGTATTTT
CDR3 protein: CASSELEYNTDTQYF